This T cell receptor (beta chain) was observed in a study of blood T cell repertoires in COVID-19. The overall study: COVID-19 samples collected from the United States, Italy and Spain covered acute and convalescent phases.

The length of the CDR3 is 15 residues. V was pared by 0 bases and J by 5 bases, with 13 bases between. The germline V gene has CDR1 MNHEY and CDR2 SVGEGT. Source study methods: Estimated nucleated cell counts came from reference gene primer amplification. This table comes from immunoSEQ multiplex PCR, and its TCRdb copy is limited to in-frame clones, with some not included. V and J calls and clone size are given by that table; D and trimming were obtained from the DNA. The data contain approximately 190,000 clones, 90% of them singletons. Sequenced: peripheral blood. This receptor was obtained from a man aged 45-65 years with acute or convalescent COVID-19. V is TRBV6-2 or TRBV6-3 and J is TRBJ2-5; D is possibly TRBD2 (6 bases). As DNA, the CDR3 is TGTGCCAGCAGTTACTCGATAGGCGGGATCGAGACCCAGTACTTC. This translates into CASSYSIGGIETQYF.